A single sample is the source of the 14 T cell receptor beta chains below, sequenced in a study of response to subunit inactivated influenza vaccine. TCRdb recomputed calls from the RT-PCR reads with MiXCR, one row per CDR3 protein. The data contain some 480,000 distinct CDR3 sequences, roughly 11% of them singletons. Sample: PBMCs from blood, taken 45 days after vaccination. All receptors derive from a man aged 45-65 years who received an inactivated influenza vaccine.

This clonotype was counted ten times or more. The rearrangement joins TRBV6-2 or TRBV6-3 to TRBJ1-2; D is ambiguous. Per the germline V gene, CDR1 is MNHEY and CDR2 is SVGEGT. Deletions cut 6 bases from V and 8 bases from J, with 13 bases between. The CDR3 runs to 12 residues. In nucleotides, the CDR3 is TGTGCCAGCAGACGGACGGAGCTCGGCTACACCTTC. Protein product: CASRRTELGYTF.

This clonotype was detected ten times or more. The chain carries TRBV6-1 and TRBJ1-1, with D maybe TRBD1 (6 bases). The germline V and J ends were trimmed by 5 bases and 0 bases, with 16 bases remaining between them. This CDR3 region has 16 residues. The germline V gene has CDR1 MNHNS and CDR2 SASEGT. The CDR3 DNA reads TGTGCCAGCAGTCCTGACAGGTTCTTCATGAACACTGAAGCTTTCTTT. It specifies CASSPDRFFMNTEAFF.

This clonotype was recorded at least ten times. The chain links TRBV10-3 to TRBJ2-3; the D is unclear. CDR3 length equals 17 residues. V lost 0 bases and J 5 bases, leaving 18 bases between the germline ends. The V gene's germline CDR1 is ENHRY and CDR2 SYGVKD. The CDR3 is CAISESWPADIGDTQYF. The CDR3 DNA sequence: TGTGCCATCAGTGAGTCGTGGCCGGCCGACATCGGAGATACGCAGTATTTT.

This chain connects TRBV20-1 to TRBJ1-2; TRBD1 matches 7 bases. V dropped 1 base and J dropped 1; count of bases not matched to a gene: 9. This CDR3 has 16 residues. Germline values: CDR1 DFQATT, CDR2 SNEGSKA (reference sequence). As DNA, the CDR3 is TGCAGTGCTAGAGGACAGGGACTAAGCCTTAACTATGGCTACACCTTC. Amino acids: CSARGQGLSLNYGYTF.

This clonotype appeared a few times. The chain carries TRBV12-3 or TRBV12-4 and TRBJ2-3; no clear D. V shed 1 base and J shed 2 bases, with 7 bases lying between them. The CDR3 spans 14 residues. CDR3 sequence: CASSLGLDTDTQYF. The CDR3, as DNA: TGTGCCAGCAGTTTAGGACTGGACACAGATACGCAGTATTTT.

Concerning this clonotype: Being one base from a much bigger clone, this may be a read error. The rearrangement joins TRBV11-2 to TRBJ2-5; no clear D gene. The CDR3 is 11 amino acids. V was shortened by 5 bases and J by 3 bases, with 4 bases between the two germline ends. CDR1 and CDR2 (germline): SGHAT, FQNNGV. DNA of the CDR3: TGTGCCAGCAGCACCAAAGAGACCCAGTACTTC. Protein: CASSTKETQYF.

Many counts were recorded for this clonotype. The chain recombines TRBV6-6 with TRBJ2-2; TRBD1 matches 7 bases. The CDR3 contains 13 residues. Germline assignment: CDR1 MNHNY and CDR2 SVGAGI (reference sequence). The J segment lost 2 bases and the V segment lost 8 bases, leaving 2 bases of the junction unmatched. The CDR3 DNA is TGTGCCAGCGGACAGGTCAACACCGGGGAGCTGTTTTTT. This translates into CASGQVNTGELFF.

This clonotype was seen a handful of times. J is TRBJ2-7 and V is TRBV6-2 or TRBV6-3, with a tentative D call TRBD1 (6 bases). Trimming pared 6 bases from V and 2 bases from J, leaving 20 bases between. Per the germline V gene, CDR1 is MNHEY and CDR2 is SVGEGT. The CDR3 runs to 16 residues. Here the CDR3 reads CASSPVPGDTTYEQYF. In nucleotides, the CDR3 is TGTGCCAGCAGCCCGGTCCCCGGGGACACAACCTACGAGCAGTACTTC.

There are many counts of this clonotype. This chain links TRBV30 with TRBJ1-5; 8 nucleotides match TRBD1. The CDR3 totals 14 residues. The germline gives CDR1 GTSNPN, CDR2 SVGIG (reference sequence). The trim removed 3 bases at V and 4 bases at J, leaving 5 bases unmatched. The CDR3 DNA follows: TGTGCCTGGAGCAGGACAGGGCTTAATCAGCCCCAGCATTTT. Its protein product is CAWSRTGLNQPQHF.

This clonotype was observed a handful of times. V is TRBV29-1 and J is TRBJ1-4; D not resolved. This CDR3 comprises 13 residues. Trimming removed 4 bases from V and 13 bases from J, with 19 bases in between. CDR1 is SQVTM and CDR2 is ANQGSEA in the germline V gene. As DNA, the CDR3 is TGCAGCGTTGTCCGGACCCCGCTGGGCCGACTGTTTTTT. The encoded protein is CSVVRTPLGRLFF.

In its sample, this clonotype was seen a few times. The chain has TRBV29-1 and TRBJ2-7; 7 nucleotides match TRBD2. The CDR3 spans 13 residues. The germline CDR1 and CDR2 sequences are SQVTM and ANQGSEA. Trimming removed 2 bases from V and 7 bases from J; junction bases left unmatched: 8. The CDR3 DNA is TGCAGCGTTGAAAAACGCGGGAGAGGGGAGCAGTACTTC. It translates to CSVEKRGRGEQYF.

The table lists this clonotype with many counts. V gene TRBV12-3 or TRBV12-4 combines with J gene TRBJ1-2, with D possibly TRBD1 on 5 matching bases. V lost 7 bases and J lost 4, with 10 bases in between. There are 12 residues in the CDR3. The DNA for the CDR3 is TGTGCCAGCACCCCGGGGCTCTATGGCTACACCTTC. Residues: CASTPGLYGYTF.

This clonotype was recorded many times. This chain links TRBV29-1 with TRBJ2-7, with a weak D call TRBD1 (5 bases). The germline CDR1 and CDR2 sequences are SQVTM and ANQGSEA. V gave up 7 bases and J gave up 4 bases, with 20 bases separating them. The CDR3 sequence is 14 residues long. The CDR3 spells CSAVRGSGSYEQYF. The CDR3 bases are TGCAGCGCCGTTAGGGGATCAGGATCGTACGAGCAGTACTTC.

This clonotype was detected only a few times. The J gene is TRBJ2-1, the V gene TRBV7-9, with 9 bases matching TRBD2. Trimming removed 7 bases from V and 10 bases from J; junction bases left unmatched: 14. Per germline, CDR1 SEHNR and CDR2 FQNEAQ (reference sequence). The CDR3 is 15 amino acids. Written as DNA, the CDR3 is TGTGCCAGCACCTACTCGCGGGGGGGCCCTCGGGAGCAGTTCTTC. It encodes CASTYSRGGPREQFF.